Given below is one T cell receptor (beta chain) in context. No antigen is known for it. This sample is part of a study of STAT3 mutations in large granular lymphocyte leukemia. Overall study results and limits: In about 35% of the 18 patients, new TCR clonotypes emerged after therapy. Every T-LGLL patient had at least one immunodominant TCRbeta clonotype.

Libraries were prepared by immunoSEQ multiplex PCR; TCRdb keeps only in-frame clonotypes and omits some of them. Here the sample spans about 2,000 clones, roughly 60% being singletons. Sequences were obtained from peripheral blood mononuclear cells. This receptor was identified in a man between 50 and 59 years old with T-cell large granular lymphocyte leukemia. Some clones in this sample may be carry-over from other donors' samples.

The CDR3 bases are TGTGCCAGCAGGACTGACAGGGGGGGTCAGCCCCAGCATTTT. Protein product: CASRTDRGGQPQHF. This chain links TRBV6-5 with TRBJ1-5; 9 bases map to TRBD1. With V trimmed by 6 bases and J by 6 bases, 6 bases remained unmatched. CDR1 is MNHEY and CDR2 is SVGAGI in the germline V gene. The CDR3 consists of 14 residues.